This entry features one T cell receptor (beta chain) sequence. Partitioning of CD4+ cells yielded a CD45RA+ naive subset and a CD45RA-negative memory subset. This record comes from a study of shared clonotypes between healthy human individuals. In the authors' methods: Filtering differed for immunoSEQ, which gave only junction sequences without quality scores. The repertoire was sequenced with immunoSEQ multiplex PCR; TCRdb's copy has only in-frame clones and lacks some. That table is the source of V, J and clone size, and D and trimming were worked out from the DNA. The sample holds some 1.5 million clones, around 97% seen once. The source of this sequence is a man aged 25 to 45 in good health. The sequenced material came from naive CD4+ T cells sorted from blood. Subset denoted: CD45RA+ positively selected.

For the CDR3, the DNA is TGTGCCTGGAGTGTGGCGGGAGGGAGGACCGGGGAGCTGTTTTTT. Its translation is CAWSVAGGRTGELFF. The rearrangement uses TRBV30 and TRBJ2-2; 9 bases agree with TRBD2. This CDR3 spans 15 amino acids. CDR1 and CDR2 (germline): GTSNPN, SVGIG (reference sequence). The trim removed 0 bases at V and 5 bases at J, leaving 4 bases unmatched.